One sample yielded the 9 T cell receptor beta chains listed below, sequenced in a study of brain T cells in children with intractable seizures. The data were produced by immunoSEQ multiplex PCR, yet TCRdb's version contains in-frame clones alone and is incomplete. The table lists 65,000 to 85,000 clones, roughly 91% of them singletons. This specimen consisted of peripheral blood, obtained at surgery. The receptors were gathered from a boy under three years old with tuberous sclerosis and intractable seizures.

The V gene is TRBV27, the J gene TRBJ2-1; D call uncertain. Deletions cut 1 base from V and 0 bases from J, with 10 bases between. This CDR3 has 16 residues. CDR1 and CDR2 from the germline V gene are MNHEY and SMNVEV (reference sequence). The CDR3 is CASSLWGLSSYNEQFF. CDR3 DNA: TGTGCCAGCAGTTTATGGGGTCTAAGCTCCTACAATGAGCAGTTCTTC.

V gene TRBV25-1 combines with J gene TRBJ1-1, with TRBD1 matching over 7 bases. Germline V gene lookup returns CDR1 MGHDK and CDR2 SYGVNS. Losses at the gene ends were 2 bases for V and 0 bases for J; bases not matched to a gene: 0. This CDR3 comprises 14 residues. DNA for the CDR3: TGTGCCAGCAGTGAAAGGGGGCTGAACACTGAAGCTTTCTTT. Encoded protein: CASSERGLNTEAFF.

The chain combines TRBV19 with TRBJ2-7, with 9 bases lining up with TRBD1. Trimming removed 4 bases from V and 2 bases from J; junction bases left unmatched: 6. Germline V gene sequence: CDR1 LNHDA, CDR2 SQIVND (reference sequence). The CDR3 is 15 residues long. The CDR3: CASSTGQGLTYEQYF. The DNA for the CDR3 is TGTGCCAGTAGTACCGGACAGGGGCTTACCTACGAGCAGTACTTC.

The chain's CDR3 is CASSLTSLSGGHYNEQFF. Here the CDR3 DNA reads TGTGCCAGCAGTCTAACGTCACTCAGCGGGGGGCATTACAATGAGCAGTTCTTC. The chain is built from TRBV13 and TRBJ2-1; 9 bases fit TRBD2. Germline loops: CDR1 PRHDT, CDR2 FYEKMQ (reference sequence). Trimming at V came to 6 bases and at J to 4 bases, leaving 16 bases not matched to a gene. This CDR3 spans 18 amino acids.

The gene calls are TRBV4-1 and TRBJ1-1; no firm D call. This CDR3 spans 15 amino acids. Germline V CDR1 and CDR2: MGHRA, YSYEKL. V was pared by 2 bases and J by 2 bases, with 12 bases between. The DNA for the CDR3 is TGCGCCAGCAGCCAATACGGTCCAGCCAACACTGAAGCTTTCTTT. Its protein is CASSQYGPANTEAFF.

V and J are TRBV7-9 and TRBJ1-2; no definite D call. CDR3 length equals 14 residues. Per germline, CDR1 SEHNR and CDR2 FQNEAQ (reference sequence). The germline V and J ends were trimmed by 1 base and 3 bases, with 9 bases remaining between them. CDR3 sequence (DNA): TGTGCCAGCAGCTTAGAAGTCAGCTACTATGGCTACACCTTC. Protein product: CASSLEVSYYGYTF.

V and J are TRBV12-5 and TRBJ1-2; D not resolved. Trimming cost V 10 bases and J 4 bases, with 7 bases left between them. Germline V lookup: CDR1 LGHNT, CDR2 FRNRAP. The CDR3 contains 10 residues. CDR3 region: CANQRYGYTF. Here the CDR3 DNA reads TGTGCTAACCAGCGCTATGGCTACACCTTC.

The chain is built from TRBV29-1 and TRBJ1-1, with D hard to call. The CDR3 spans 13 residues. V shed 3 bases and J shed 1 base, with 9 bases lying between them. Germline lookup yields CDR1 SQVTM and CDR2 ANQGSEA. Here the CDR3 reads CSVEAGRNTEAFF. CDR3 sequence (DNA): TGCAGCGTTGAGGCGGGGAGGAACACTGAAGCTTTCTTT.

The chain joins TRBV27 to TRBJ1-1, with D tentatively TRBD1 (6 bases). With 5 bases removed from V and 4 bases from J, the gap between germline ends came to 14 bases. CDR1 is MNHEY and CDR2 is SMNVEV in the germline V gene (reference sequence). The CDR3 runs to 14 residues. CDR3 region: CASSGVQGSTEAFF. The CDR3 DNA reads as TGTGCCAGCAGTGGAGTACAGGGTTCCACTGAAGCTTTCTTT.